This T cell receptor (beta chain) originates from a study of cytomegalovirus exposure and HLA in healthy donors (dated by TCRdb to between 2016 and 2019). For the wider study: In an earlier analysis of about 560 of the donors, under 300 Gb of sequence data and approximately 120 million unique TCR beta sequences from about 190 million T cells were reported. An early release that covered 640 HLA-typed donors contained approximately 320 gigabases of sequencing data and around 85 million unique TCR sequences. The genetic ancestry cluster associated with self-reported Caucasian donors included 81% of the 300 to 400 genotyped donors. The study was designed to test whether signatures of past pathogen exposure could be identified by cataloging public T cell receptors. The study used immunosequencing to profile the T cell repertoires of about 670 subjects and linked those repertoires to cytomegalovirus serostatus. In addition to the first cohort of approximately 670 subjects, a separate validation cohort of 120 different subjects was used. To predict cytomegalovirus infection status, the study brought together high-throughput TCR immunosequencing, statistical association of individual TCRs with disease status, and machine learning. A later analysis re-analyzed previously published TCR beta repertoires from several hundred donors and added high-resolution HLA genotyping to study TCR occurrence patterns. Rather than using new phenotypic data, the later analysis identified candidate immune exposures from TCR beta sequences and from how often those sequences occurred across donors. To decide whether each TCR beta V gene segment behaved as functional or pseudogenic, an earlier analysis of over 500 of the donors relied on high-throughput TCR beta sequencing. Donor age, sex, ethnicity and CMV serostatus were compiled together with the repertoire data. Genome-wide SNP genotypes for about three fifths of the roughly 700 donors were used in a later genetic analysis, which treated that subset as a discovery cohort. All discovery cohort repertoires had been generated using a single sequencing platform. HLA typing covered class I and class II loci at four-digit resolution. Typing coverage varied by locus: roughly 620-630 donors for A, B, C, DRB1 and DQB1; more than 500 for DQA1; approximately 570 for DPA1; approximately 490 for DPB1. Because of strong linkage in the cohort, four to six DR-DQ haplotypes were treated as single units for association and clustering. Among 398 genotyped donors of the cohort, an average of around 220,000 unique TCR beta nucleotide sequences was sequenced per donor, of which 15% to 20% were non-productive.

This clone was detected a few times. Its antigen is still unknown. One base away there is no much larger clone; base qualities are not given. Library preparation used the immunoSEQ multiplex PCR assay. A mixture of 60 forward primers for TCR Vbeta segments and 13 reverse primers for TCR Jbeta segments was used in the multiplex PCR. The CDR3 region of rearranged TCR beta genes was amplified from genomic DNA by a multiplex PCR assay. The Illumina HiSeq System was used to sequence the amplified TCR beta libraries as 87-base-pair reads. In the source study's methods: A later analysis tallied 75 million to 95 million unique TCR beta chains across the 610 or so repertoires, and 10 million to 11 million of those chains were shared by two or more donors. Raw reads were error-corrected and collapsed into unique sequences by a nearest-neighbor algorithm in which closely related sequences were merged to remove PCR and sequencing errors. To assign V, D and J gene segments, CDR3 sequences were aligned to IMGT reference sequences. For a sequence to be retained, a match of at least six nucleotides to both a V gene segment and a J gene segment was required. Rearrangements were called productive when the CDR3 lacked stop codons and stayed in frame with V and J; all others were non-productive. CDR3 was defined according to IMGT convention as the region running from the second conserved V-encoded cysteine to the conserved J-encoded phenylalanine. Sequences without an unambiguous match to a single V gene segment were excluded from the earlier analysis of 450 to 750 of the donors. An earlier analysis of over 450 of the donors classified V segments as functional when productive rearrangements were above 56.7% and as segregating when the standard deviation between donors was above 5%. To diagnose cytomegalovirus status from the catalog of TCR beta chain sequences, a statistical classification framework was built. In a later analysis, TCR nucleotide sequences were compared against IMGT/GENE-DB human TR gene sequences so that V and J genes could be assigned. Using the TCRdist pipeline, a later analysis assigned CDR3 sequences along with most-parsimonious VDJ recombination scenarios. In a later analysis, each TCR beta chain was defined by its CDR3 amino acid sequence together with its V-gene family, and reads without a unique V-gene family were excluded. As a way to deal with suspected cross-contamination and a sequencing artifact, a later analysis dropped nearly 600 nucleotide sequences that were highly shared and had low generation probability. For each public chain, a later analysis derived a clonal expansion index from normalized ranks of inferred template counts within each repertoire. A later analysis computed generation probabilities with a VDJ recombination model fitted to out-of-frame rearrangements, and checked the results against IGoR. A later analysis scored TCR-TCR, TCR-HLA and TCR-CMV co-occurrence with hypergeometric tests, applying a repertoire-size bias correction to TCR pairs. False discovery rates were estimated in a later analysis by permuting HLA or CMV assignments 20 times. A later analysis grouped co-occurring TCRs with DBSCAN, adding TCRdist sequence similarity when clustering within HLA-allele-positive subsets. Repertoires with fewer than 30,000 or more than 120,000 public chains were left out of co-occurrence clustering, as were a few repertoires with anomalous nucleotide sharing. Not all clones reach the TCRdb copy of this immuneACCESS table, which keeps in-frame sequences only. Checked studies attribute under half of the gap to unresolved V genes and leave the rest unexplained. That table is the source of V, J and clone size, and D and trimming were worked out from the DNA. The table for this sample lists some 190,000 clones; 77% of them were counted only once. The ten largest clones capture 1.4% of the sample.

The cohort consisted of 666 healthy bone marrow donors. At the time of sampling, every cohort member was nominally healthy, though immune exposures that went unrecorded were likely present. The donor tested CMV seronegative, placing the donor among the 350 or so seronegative members of the cohort. Every donor gave a peripheral blood sample, and the peripheral blood mononuclear cells from that sample were used for TCR beta sequencing. Genomic DNA extraction from the blood cell samples was performed with the Qiagen DNeasy Blood Extraction Kit. Points the paper makes about the study in general: In a later genetic analysis, fewer N-insertions in productive TCRs were reported among donors in an Asian-associated ancestry cluster than the 666-donor mean. In a later analysis, HLA-associated TCR beta chains showed more clonal expansion and lower generation probabilities than non-associated chains that were equally common. Immune exposure information for the cohort was limited to CMV serostatus. An association between a missense DCLRE1C variant and V-gene and J-gene trimming of TCR beta chains was found in a later genetic analysis and replicated in an independent cohort. Strong co-occurrence of HLA alleles, especially DR and DQ, made assigning TCR associations to individual alleles difficult. Most TCR sequences were observed very rarely across donors, whereas some public TCRs were present in many individuals. This cohort had only TCR beta chains sequenced, and the lack of alpha or paired-chain data limited which features could be detected. In both the original and validation cohorts, the classifier was reported to diagnose cytomegalovirus status with high specificity and sensitivity. Some IMGT-functional V segments, including TRBV6-2 and TRBV6-3, could not be told apart with the 87-base-pair reads, so those segments were excluded. A further reported finding was that TCR beta sequences accurately predicted the HLA-A and HLA-B alleles for most subjects in the first cohort. A later analysis associated some 17,000 TCR beta sequences with specific HLA alleles at a false discovery rate of 0.05. In the study, approximately 160 TCR beta chains were listed as associated with cytomegalovirus. The authors suggested that the approach could potentially be extended to other disease states and immunological phenotypes. Because counts were too low, about 18 rarely observed V segments, including chromosome 9 orphons, were excluded from the earlier analysis of a few hundred of the donors. Linkage disequilibrium might explain the correlated functional status among segregating V segments, but an unknown experimental factor could not be excluded. According to a later analysis, TCR association rates differed among HLA loci, with DRB1 alleles showing the most associated TCRs and HLA-C alleles showing the fewest. Broadly in line with IMGT annotations, most TCR beta V segments showed up in productive rearrangements about 87% or about 30% of the time in an earlier analysis of under 700 of the donors. A later analysis reported that several top co-occurrence clusters appeared linked to parvovirus B19, influenza, CMV and Epstein-Barr virus. Most CMV-associated TCR beta chains appeared to be HLA-restricted in a later analysis, and the HLA associations seemed to be driven largely by CMV exposure. A cluster of highly shared sequence variants was judged likely to be a technical artifact of the sequencing pipeline. In vitro tests confirmed that three of the cytomegalovirus-associated TCR beta chains recognize cytomegalovirus antigens. Presence/absence analyses assumed roughly uniform sequencing depth across donors, an assumption that may not hold. Because some donors lacked HLA typing at each locus, the association tests relied only on the typed subset.

CDR1 and CDR2, per the germline V gene, are SGHRS and YFSETQ. Germline trimming amounts to 6 bases on V and 5 bases on J, with 8 as the count of junction bases outside the gene matches. There are 14 amino acids in the CDR3, from cysteine to phenylalanine inclusive. Just the 42-base CDR3 DNA is kept, in frame starting at base 1. The receptor's source is a young man in good health and CMV-seronegative. Sample: PBMCs. The rearranged segments are TRBV5-1 and TRBJ2-5; TRBD2 fits 9 bases in the junction. Read as DNA, the sequence is TGCGCCAGCACCCCGGGACTAGCACTGGAGACCCAGTACTTC. Translated, it reads CASTPGLALETQYF.